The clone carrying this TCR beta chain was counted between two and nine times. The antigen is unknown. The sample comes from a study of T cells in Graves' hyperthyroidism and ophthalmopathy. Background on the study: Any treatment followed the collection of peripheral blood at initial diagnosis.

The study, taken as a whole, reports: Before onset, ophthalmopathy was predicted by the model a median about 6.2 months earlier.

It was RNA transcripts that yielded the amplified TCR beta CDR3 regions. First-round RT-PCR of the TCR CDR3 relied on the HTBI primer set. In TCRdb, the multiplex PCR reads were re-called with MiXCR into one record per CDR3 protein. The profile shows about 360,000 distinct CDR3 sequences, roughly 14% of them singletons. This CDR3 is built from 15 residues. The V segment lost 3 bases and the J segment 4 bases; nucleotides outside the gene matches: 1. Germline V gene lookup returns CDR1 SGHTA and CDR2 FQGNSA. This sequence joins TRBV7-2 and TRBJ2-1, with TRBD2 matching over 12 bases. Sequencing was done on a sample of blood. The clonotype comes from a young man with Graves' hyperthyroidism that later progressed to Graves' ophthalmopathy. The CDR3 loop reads CASSFGLAGYNEQFF. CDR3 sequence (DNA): TGTGCCAGCAGCTTTGGACTAGCGGGGTACAATGAGCAGTTCTTC.